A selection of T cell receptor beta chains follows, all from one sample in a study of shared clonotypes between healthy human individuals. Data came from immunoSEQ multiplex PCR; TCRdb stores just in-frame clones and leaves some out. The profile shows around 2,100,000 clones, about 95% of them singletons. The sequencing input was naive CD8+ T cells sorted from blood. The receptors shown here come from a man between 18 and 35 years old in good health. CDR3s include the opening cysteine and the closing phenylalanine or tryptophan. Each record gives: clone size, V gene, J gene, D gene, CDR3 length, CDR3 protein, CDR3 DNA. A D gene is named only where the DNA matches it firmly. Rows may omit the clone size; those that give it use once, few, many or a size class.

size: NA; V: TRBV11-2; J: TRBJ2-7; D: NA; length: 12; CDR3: CASSLTAYEQYF; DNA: TGTGCCAGCAGCTTGACTGCCTACGAGCAGTACTTC
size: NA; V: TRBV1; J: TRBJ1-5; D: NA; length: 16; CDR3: CTSSQDGRRGNQPQHF; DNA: TGCACCAGCAGCCAAGATGGAAGGAGGGGCAATCAGCCCCAGCATTTT
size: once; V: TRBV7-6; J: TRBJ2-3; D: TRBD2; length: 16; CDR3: CASSSGLAGFTDTQYF; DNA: TGTGCCAGCAGCTCAGGACTAGCGGGGTTTACAGATACGCAGTATTTT
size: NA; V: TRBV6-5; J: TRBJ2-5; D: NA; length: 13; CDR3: CASSQLGGETQYF; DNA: TGTGCCAGCAGTCAACTAGGGGGAGAGACCCAGTACTTC
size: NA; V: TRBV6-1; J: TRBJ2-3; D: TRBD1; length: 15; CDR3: CASSEGTGTADTQYF; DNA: TGTGCCAGCAGTGAAGGGACAGGGACCGCAGATACGCAGTATTTT
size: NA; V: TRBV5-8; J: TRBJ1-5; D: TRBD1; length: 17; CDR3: CASSLGLLPGQGQPQHF; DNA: TGTGCCAGCAGCTTGGGATTATTACCGGGACAGGGCCAGCCCCAGCATTTT
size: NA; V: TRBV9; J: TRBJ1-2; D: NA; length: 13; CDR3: CASSVHPNYGYTF; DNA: TGTGCCAGCAGCGTACATCCTAACTATGGCTACACCTTC
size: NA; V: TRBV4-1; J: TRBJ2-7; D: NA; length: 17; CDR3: CASSQELNQLSSYEQYF; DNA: TGCGCCAGCAGCCAAGAACTTAATCAGCTGAGCTCCTACGAGCAGTACTTC
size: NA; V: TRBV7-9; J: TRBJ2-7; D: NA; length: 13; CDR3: CASSSPLSYEQYF; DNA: TGTGCCAGCAGCTCACCTCTGTCCTACGAGCAGTACTTC
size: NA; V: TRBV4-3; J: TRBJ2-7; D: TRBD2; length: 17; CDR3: CASSQYWGEGRRDEQYF; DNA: TGCGCCAGCAGCCAATATTGGGGGGAGGGCCGAAGGGACGAGCAGTACTTC
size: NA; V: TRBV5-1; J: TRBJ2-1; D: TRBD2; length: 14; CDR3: CASSLSGLGNEQFF; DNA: TGCGCCAGCAGCCTTAGCGGGCTGGGGAATGAGCAGTTCTTC
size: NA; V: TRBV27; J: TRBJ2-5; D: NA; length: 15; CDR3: CASTRLAGTQETQYF; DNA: TGTGCCAGCACGCGCCTCGCGGGGACCCAAGAGACCCAGTACTTC
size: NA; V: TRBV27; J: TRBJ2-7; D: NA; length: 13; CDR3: CASAYGSDYEQYF; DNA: TGTGCCAGCGCTTACGGTTCCGACTACGAGCAGTACTTC
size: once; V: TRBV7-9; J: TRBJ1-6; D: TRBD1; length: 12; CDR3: CASGTENSPLHF; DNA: TGTGCCAGCGGGACAGAAAATTCACCCCTCCACTTT
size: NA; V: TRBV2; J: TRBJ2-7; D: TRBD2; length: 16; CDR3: CASSESGLGFSYEQYF; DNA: TGTGCCAGCAGTGAGTCGGGACTAGGATTCTCCTACGAGCAGTACTTC
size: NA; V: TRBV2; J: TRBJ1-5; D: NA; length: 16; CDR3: CASSEGGGASNQPQHF; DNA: TGTGCCAGCAGTGAAGGTGGGGGGGCTAGCAATCAGCCCCAGCATTTT
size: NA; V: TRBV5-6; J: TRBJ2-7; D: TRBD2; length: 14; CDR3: CASSPPGLAYEQYF; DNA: TGTGCCAGCAGCCCTCCGGGACTAGCCTACGAGCAGTACTTC
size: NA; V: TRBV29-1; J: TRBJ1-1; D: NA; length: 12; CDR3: CSVEATNTEAFF; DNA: TGCAGCGTTGAAGCGACGAACACTGAAGCTTTCTTT
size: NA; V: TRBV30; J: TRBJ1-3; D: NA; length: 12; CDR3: CAWGVAGYTIYF; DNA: TGTGCCTGGGGGGTAGCTGGTTACACCATATATTTT
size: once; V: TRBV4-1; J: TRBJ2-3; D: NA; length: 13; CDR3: CASSDFSTDTQYF; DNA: TGCGCCAGCAGCGATTTTTCCACAGATACGCAGTATTTT
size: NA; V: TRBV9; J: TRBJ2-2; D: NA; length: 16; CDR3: CASAQGGAGLIGELFF; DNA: TGTGCCAGCGCTCAGGGTGGGGCAGGGCTGATCGGGGAGCTGTTTTTT
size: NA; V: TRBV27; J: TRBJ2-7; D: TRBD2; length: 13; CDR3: CASRSSGRYEQYF; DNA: TGTGCCAGCAGGTCTAGCGGGAGATACGAGCAGTACTTC
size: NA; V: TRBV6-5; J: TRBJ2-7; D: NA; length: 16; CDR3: CASSYSISGARDEQYF; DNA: TGTGCCAGCAGTTACTCGATATCGGGGGCGCGGGACGAGCAGTACTTC
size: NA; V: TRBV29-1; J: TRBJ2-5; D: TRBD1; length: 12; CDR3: CSANRGGETQYF; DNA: TGCAGCGCTAACAGGGGTGGAGAGACCCAGTACTTC
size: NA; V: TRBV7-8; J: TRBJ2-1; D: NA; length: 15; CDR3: CASSFLGGSYNEQFF; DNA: TGTGCCAGCAGCTTCCTAGGGGGCTCCTACAATGAGCAGTTCTTC
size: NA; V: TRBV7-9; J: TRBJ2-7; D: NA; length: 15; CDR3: CASSLGPRTSYEQYF; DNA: TGTGCCAGCAGCTTAGGCCCCAGGACCTCCTACGAGCAGTACTTC
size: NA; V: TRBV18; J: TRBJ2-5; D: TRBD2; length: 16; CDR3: CASSPPLLAGGETQYF; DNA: TGTGCCAGCTCACCACCGCTACTAGCGGGAGGAGAGACCCAGTACTTC
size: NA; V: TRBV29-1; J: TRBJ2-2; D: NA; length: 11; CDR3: CSVVRTGELFF; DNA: TGCAGCGTTGTAAGAACCGGGGAGCTGTTTTTT
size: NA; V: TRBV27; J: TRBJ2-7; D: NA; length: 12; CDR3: CASSLLGNEQYF; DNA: TGTGCCAGCAGTCTGCTTGGGAACGAGCAGTACTTC
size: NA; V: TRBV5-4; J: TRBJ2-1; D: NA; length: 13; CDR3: CASSLADYNEQFF; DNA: TGTGCCAGCAGCTTGGCCGACTACAATGAGCAGTTCTTC
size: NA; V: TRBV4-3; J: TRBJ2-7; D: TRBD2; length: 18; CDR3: CASSRDAFAGGSSYEQYF; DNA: TGCGCCAGCAGCCGGGATGCTTTCGCGGGAGGGAGCTCCTACGAGCAGTACTTC
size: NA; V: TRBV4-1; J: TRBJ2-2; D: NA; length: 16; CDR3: CASSPRGADHTGELFF; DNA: TGCGCCAGCAGCCCCCGAGGAGCGGACCACACCGGGGAGCTGTTTTTT
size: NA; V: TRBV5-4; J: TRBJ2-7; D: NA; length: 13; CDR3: CASSLDGYYEQYF; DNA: TGTGCCAGCAGTCTCGACGGCTACTACGAGCAGTACTTC
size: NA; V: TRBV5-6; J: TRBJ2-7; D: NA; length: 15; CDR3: CASSADTLNPYGQYF; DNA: TGTGCCAGCAGCGCAGACACCTTAAACCCTTACGGGCAGTACTTC
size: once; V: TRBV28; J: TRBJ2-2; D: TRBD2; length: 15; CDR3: CASSLTSGGIGELFF; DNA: TGTGCCAGCAGTCTCACTAGCGGGGGGATCGGGGAGCTGTTTTTT
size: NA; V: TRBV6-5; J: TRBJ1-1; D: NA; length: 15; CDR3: CASSYSPGGNTEAFF; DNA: TGTGCCAGCAGTTACTCACCGGGGGGGAACACTGAAGCTTTCTTT
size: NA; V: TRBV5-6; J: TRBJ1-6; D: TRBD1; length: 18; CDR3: CASSPGQRLSSYNSPLHF; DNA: TGTGCCAGCAGCCCGGGACAGAGACTCAGCTCCTATAATTCACCCCTCCACTTT
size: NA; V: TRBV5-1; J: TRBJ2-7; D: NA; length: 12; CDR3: CASSGGGYEQYF; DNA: TGCGCCAGCAGCGGGGGTGGCTACGAGCAGTACTTC
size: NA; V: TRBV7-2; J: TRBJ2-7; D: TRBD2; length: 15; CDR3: CASSPWSGGGYEQYF; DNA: TGTGCCAGCAGCCCGTGGAGTGGGGGGGGATACGAGCAGTACTTC
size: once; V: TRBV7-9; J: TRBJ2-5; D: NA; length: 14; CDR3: CASSLTGSQETQYF; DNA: TGTGCCAGCAGCTTGACAGGTAGCCAAGAGACCCAGTACTTC
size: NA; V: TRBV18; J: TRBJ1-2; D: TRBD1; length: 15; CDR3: CASSPTGGANYGYTF; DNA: TGTGCCAGCTCACCAACAGGGGGTGCGAACTATGGCTACACCTTC
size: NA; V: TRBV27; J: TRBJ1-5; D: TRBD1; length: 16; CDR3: CASSGRGDSPNQPQHF; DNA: TGTGCCAGCAGTGGTAGGGGGGACAGTCCCAATCAGCCCCAGCATTTT
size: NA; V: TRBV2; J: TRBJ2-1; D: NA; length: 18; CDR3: CASRQGVLTATDNNEQFF; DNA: TGTGCCAGCAGGCAGGGTGTCCTCACGGCAACGGACAACAATGAGCAGTTCTTC
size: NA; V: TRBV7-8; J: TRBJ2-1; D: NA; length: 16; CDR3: CASSREYRGGREEQFF; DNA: TGTGCCAGCAGCAGGGAGTACAGGGGCGGGAGAGAGGAGCAGTTCTTC
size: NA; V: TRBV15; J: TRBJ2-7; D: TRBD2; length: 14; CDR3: CAVREAGESYEQYF; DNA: TGTGCCGTTAGGGAGGCGGGAGAGTCCTACGAGCAGTACTTC
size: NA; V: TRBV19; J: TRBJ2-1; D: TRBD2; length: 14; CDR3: CASSISLAGGEQFF; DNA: TGTGCCAGTAGTATAAGTCTAGCGGGAGGGGAGCAGTTCTTC
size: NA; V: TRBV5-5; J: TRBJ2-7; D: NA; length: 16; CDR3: CASSAVEKTGVYEQYF; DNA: TGTGCCAGCAGCGCGGTTGAGAAAACAGGAGTCTACGAGCAGTACTTC
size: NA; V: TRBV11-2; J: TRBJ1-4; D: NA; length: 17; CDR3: CASSLDRGPSDHEKLFF; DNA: TGTGCCAGCAGCTTAGATCGGGGACCCTCCGACCACGAAAAACTGTTTTTT
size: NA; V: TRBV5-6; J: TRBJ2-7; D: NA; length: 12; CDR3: CASTLGLAEQYF; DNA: TGTGCCAGCACCCTTGGTCTGGCGGAGCAGTACTTC
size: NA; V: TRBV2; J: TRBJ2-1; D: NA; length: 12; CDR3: CASSDHYNEQFF; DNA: TGTGCCAGCAGTGATCACTACAATGAGCAGTTCTTC
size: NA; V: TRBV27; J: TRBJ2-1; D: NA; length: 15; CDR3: CASSLGLEGGGEQFF; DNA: TGTGCCAGCAGTTTAGGGCTAGAAGGGGGGGGTGAGCAGTTCTTC
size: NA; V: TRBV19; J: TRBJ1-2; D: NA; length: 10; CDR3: CASSYGVLTF; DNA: TGTGCCAGTAGCTACGGGGTACTCACCTTC
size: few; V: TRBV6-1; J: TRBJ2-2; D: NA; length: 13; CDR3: CASSRWRTGELFF; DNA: TGTGCCAGCTCGAGGTGGCGGACCGGGGAGCTGTTTTTT
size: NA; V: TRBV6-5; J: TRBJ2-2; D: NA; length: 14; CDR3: CASSNTGYTGELFF; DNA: TGTGCCAGCAGTAATACAGGGTACACCGGGGAGCTGTTTTTT